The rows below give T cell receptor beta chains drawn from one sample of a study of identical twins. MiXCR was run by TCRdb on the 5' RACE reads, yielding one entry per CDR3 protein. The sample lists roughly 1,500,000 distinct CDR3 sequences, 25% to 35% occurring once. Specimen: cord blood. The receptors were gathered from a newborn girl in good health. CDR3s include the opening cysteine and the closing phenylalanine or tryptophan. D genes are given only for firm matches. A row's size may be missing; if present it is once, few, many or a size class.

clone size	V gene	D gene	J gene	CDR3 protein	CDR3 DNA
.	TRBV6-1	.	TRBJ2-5	CASSPTAPPLGLYF	TGTGCCAGCAGTCCCACTGCCCCCCCACTAGGATTGTACTTC
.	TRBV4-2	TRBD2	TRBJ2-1	CASSQGLAGAIYNEQFF	TGTGCCAGCAGCCAGGGACTAGCGGGGGCTATCTACAATGAGCAGTTCTTC
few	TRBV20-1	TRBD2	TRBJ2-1	CSARPGEGEQFF	TGCAGTGCTAGACCCGGGGAGGGTGAGCAGTTCTTC
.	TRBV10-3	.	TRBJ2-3	CAISGTARADTQYF	TGTGCCATCAGTGGGACAGCTCGGGCAGATACGCAGTATTTT
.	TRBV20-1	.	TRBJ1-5	CSARAGSGDQPQHF	TGCAGTGCTAGAGCCGGGAGCGGCGATCAGCCCCAGCATTTT
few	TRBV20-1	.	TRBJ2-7	CSARVQGRGLRPYEQYF	TGCAGTGCTAGAGTCCAGGGGCGGGGCCTAAGACCCTACGAGCAGTACTTC
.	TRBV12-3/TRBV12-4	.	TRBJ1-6	CASSSRQYNSPLHF	TGTGCCAGCAGTTCGCGGCAGTATAATTCACCCCTCCACTTT
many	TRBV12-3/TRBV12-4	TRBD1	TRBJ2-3	CASSATGSTDTQYF	TGTGCCAGCAGTGCGACAGGGAGCACAGATACGCAGTATTTT
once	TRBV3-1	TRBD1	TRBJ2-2	CASSLGQGVFAGELFF	TGTGCCAGCAGCCTCGGACAGGGGGTCTTCGCCGGGGAGCTGTTTTTT
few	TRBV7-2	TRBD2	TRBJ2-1	CASSLLAGGQFF	TGTGCCAGCAGCTTACTAGCGGGGGGGCAGTTCTTC